In this sample, the clone carrying this TCR beta chain turned up a few times. Its antigen is unidentified. This record comes from a study of T cell repertoires in ileal Crohn's disease. Regarding the study as a whole: Sorted CD8 T cells held more high-frequency clones than CD4.

Eligibility required adulthood, ileal or ileocolonic Crohn's disease and indicated ileocolonic resection. Trimming removed 1 base at V and 4 bases at J, with 10 bases between. Germline loops: CDR1 SGHDN, CDR2 FVKESK. This CDR3 has 14 residues. Sequencing was performed with immunoSEQ multiplex PCR; in TCRdb, only in-frame clones are kept and a portion is missing. Of some 10,000 clones in the sample, around 76% were seen once. V and J are TRBV14 and TRBJ1-2, with TRBD1 as a possible D gene (5 bases). The sequence came from an adult with Crohn's disease. Material: ileal tissue. CDR3: CASSQARGVYGYTF. As DNA, the CDR3 is TGTGCCAGCAGCCAAGCGCGGGGCGTCTATGGCTACACCTTC. The full variable domain, rest sourced from reference TRBV14 and TRBJ1-2, is EAGVTQFPSHSVIEKGQTVTLRCDPISGHDNLYWYRRVMGKEIKFLLHFVKESKQDESGMPNNRFLAERTGGTYSTLKVQPAELEDSGVYFCASSQARGVYGYTFGSGTRLTVV.